This entry lists 10 T cell receptor beta chains sequenced from one sample in a study of blood T cell repertoires in COVID-19. Some clones are missing from TCRdb's copy, which holds only in-frame ones; the method was immunoSEQ multiplex PCR. The sample holds fewer than 200,000 clones; 65% to 85% are singletons and the top ten take less than 4%. The sample comprised PBMCs or T cells enriched from blood (not recorded which). These receptors came from a woman between 45 and 60 years old in a cohort exposed to, infected with or recovered from COVID-19 (not recorded which).

The V and J genes are TRBV19 and TRBJ1-1, with TRBD1 matching 7 bases. V lost 5 bases, J lost 4 bases, and 10 bases stayed unmatched. Looked up from germline, CDR1 is LNHDA and CDR2 is SQIVND (reference sequence). This CDR3 is 15 amino acids long. The CDR3 sequence: CASSPTTGQATEAFF. CDR3 sequence (DNA): TGTGCCAGTAGTCCGACGACAGGGCAGGCCACTGAAGCTTTCTTT.

The CDR3 DNA reads as TGCAGTGCTAGTCCTCCGGCGGTTAATTCACCCCTCCACTTT. This codes for CSASPPAVNSPLHF. This rearrangement joins TRBV20-1 to TRBJ1-6; D is unresolved. Trimming shortened V by 3 bases and J by 6 bases, and 12 bases separated the two germline ends. CDR1 is DFQATT and CDR2 is SNEGSKA in the germline V gene (reference sequence). This CDR3 has 14 amino acids.

The chain recombines TRBV7-9 with TRBJ1-6, with 7 bases matching TRBD1. Germline assignment: CDR1 SEHNR and CDR2 FQNEAQ (reference sequence). The J segment lost 10 bases and the V segment lost 0 bases, leaving 6 bases of the junction unmatched. The CDR3 has 15 amino acids. CDR3 in amino acids: CASSLADRVRSPLHF. CDR3 DNA sequence: TGTGCCAGCAGCTTAGCAGACAGGGTACGATCACCCCTCCACTTT. Drawing the rest from reference TRBV7-9 and TRBJ1-6, the complete variable domain is DTGVSQNPRHKITKRGQNVTFRCDPISEHNRLYWYRQTLGQGPEFLTYFQNEAQLEKSRLLSDRFSAERPKGSFSTLEIQRTEQGDSAMYLCASSLADRVRSPLHFGNGTRLTVT.

The J gene is TRBJ2-2, the V gene TRBV10-2, with 11 bases lining up with TRBD2. The V gene end was trimmed by 5 bases and the J gene end by 3 bases; junction bases not matched to a gene: 2. The CDR3 totals 15 residues. Germline V gene data show CDR1 as WSHSY and CDR2 as SAAADI. The CDR3 reads CASSLAGGDTGELFF. The CDR3 DNA reads TGCGCCAGCAGTCTAGCGGGAGGTGACACCGGGGAGCTGTTTTTT.

The chain carries TRBV5-8 and TRBJ2-2, with D tentatively TRBD1 (6 bases). Trimming stripped 4 bases from V and 6 bases from J, with 19 bases between. From germline, CDR1 is SGHTS and CDR2 YDEGEE. This CDR3 has 16 amino acids. The CDR3 nucleotides read TGTGCCAGCAGCCCGGACAGCAAGTACGACGCCGGGGAGCTGTTTTTT. Translation gives CASSPDSKYDAGELFF.

This chain joins TRBV5-6 and TRBJ2-7; TRBD1 agrees at 7 bases. This CDR3 is 14 amino acids long. Germline V gene sequence: CDR1 SGHDT, CDR2 YYEEEE. The trim removed 4 bases at V and 2 bases at J, leaving 6 bases unmatched. CDR3 sequence (DNA): TGTGCCAGCAGCCCAAATGGACAGGCCTACGAGCAGTACTTC. This translates into CASSPNGQAYEQYF. The variable domain in full, completed from reference TRBV5-6 and TRBJ2-7, reads DAGVTQSPTHLIKTRGQQVTLRCSPKSGHDTVSWYQQALGQGPQFIFQYYEEEERQRGNFPDRFSGHQFPNYSSELNVNALLLGDSALYLCASSPNGQAYEQYFGPGTRLTVT.

This clone was detected only a few times. This rearrangement joins TRBV28 to TRBJ2-1; D perhaps matches TRBD1 (6 bases). Deletions cut 7 bases from V and 6 bases from J, with 13 bases between. The CDR3 is 13 amino acids. Germline loops: CDR1 MDHEN, CDR2 SYDVKM. This CDR3 is CASNSGVPNEQFF. The CDR3 DNA is TGTGCCAGCAACTCAGGGGTTCCCAATGAGCAGTTCTTC.

The rearrangement uses TRBV28 and TRBJ1-5; no firm D call. This CDR3 has 15 residues. From germline, CDR1 is MDHEN and CDR2 SYDVKM. Deletions cut 6 bases from V and 0 bases from J, with 12 bases between. Here the CDR3 reads CASRSAGGSNQPQHF. DNA for the CDR3: TGTGCCAGCAGGTCCGCAGGTGGTAGCAATCAGCCCCAGCATTTT.

The CDR3 spells CASTTGQVKGYEQYF. In DNA, the CDR3 is TGTGCCAGCACCACGGGACAGGTTAAAGGGTACGAGCAGTACTTC. The chain couples TRBV7-8 to TRBJ2-7; 8 bases are shared with TRBD1. Germline CDR1 reads SGHVS; CDR2 reads FQNEAQ. The CDR3 is made up of 15 amino acids. V gave up 7 bases and J gave up 4 bases; unmatched junction bases: 12. The complete variable domain, with remaining parts taken from reference TRBV7-8 and TRBJ2-7, reads GAGVSQSPRYKVAKRGQDVALRCDPISGHVSLFWYQQALGQGPEFLTYFQNEAQLDKSGLPSDRFFAERPEGSVSTLKIQRTQQEDSAVYLCASTTGQVKGYEQYFGPGTRLTVT.

This chain links TRBV27 with TRBJ1-5; perhaps TRBD1 as D (6 bases). Germline V gene sequence: CDR1 MNHEY, CDR2 SMNVEV (reference sequence). V lost 0 bases and J 6 bases, leaving 21 bases between the germline ends. This CDR3 comprises 18 residues. The CDR3 nucleotides are TGTGCCAGCAGTTTATCGAGGGGGAACTATTTGTTGGGTCAGCCCCAGCATTTT. Its protein product is CASSLSRGNYLLGQPQHF.